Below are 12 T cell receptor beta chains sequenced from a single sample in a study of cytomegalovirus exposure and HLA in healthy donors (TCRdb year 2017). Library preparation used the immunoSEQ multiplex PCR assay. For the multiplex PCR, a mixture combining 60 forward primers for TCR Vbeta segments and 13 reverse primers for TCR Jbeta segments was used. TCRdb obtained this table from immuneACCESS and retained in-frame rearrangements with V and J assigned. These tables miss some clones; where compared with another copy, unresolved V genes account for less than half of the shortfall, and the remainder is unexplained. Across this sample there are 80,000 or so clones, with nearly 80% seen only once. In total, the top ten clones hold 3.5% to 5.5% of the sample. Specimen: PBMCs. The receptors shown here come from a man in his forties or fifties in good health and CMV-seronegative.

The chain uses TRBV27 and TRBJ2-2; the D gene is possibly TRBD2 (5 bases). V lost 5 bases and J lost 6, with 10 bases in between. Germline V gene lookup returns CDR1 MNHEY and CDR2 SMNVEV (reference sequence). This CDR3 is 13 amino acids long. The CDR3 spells CASSPILAGELFF. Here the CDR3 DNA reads TGTGCCAGCAGTCCCATACTAGCCGGGGAGCTGTTTTTT.

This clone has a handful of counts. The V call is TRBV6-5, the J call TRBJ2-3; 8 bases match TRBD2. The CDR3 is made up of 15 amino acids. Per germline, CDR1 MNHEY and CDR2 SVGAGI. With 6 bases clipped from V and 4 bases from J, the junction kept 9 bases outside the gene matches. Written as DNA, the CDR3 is TGTGCCAGCAGAAAGGGGACTAGGGTTGCAGATACGCAGTATTTT. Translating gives CASRKGTRVADTQYF.

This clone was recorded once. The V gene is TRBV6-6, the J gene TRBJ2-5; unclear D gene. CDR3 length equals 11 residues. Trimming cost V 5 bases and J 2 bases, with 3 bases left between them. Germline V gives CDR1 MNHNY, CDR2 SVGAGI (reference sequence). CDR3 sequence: CASSLQETQYF. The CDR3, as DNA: TGTGCCAGCAGTCTACAAGAGACCCAGTACTTC.

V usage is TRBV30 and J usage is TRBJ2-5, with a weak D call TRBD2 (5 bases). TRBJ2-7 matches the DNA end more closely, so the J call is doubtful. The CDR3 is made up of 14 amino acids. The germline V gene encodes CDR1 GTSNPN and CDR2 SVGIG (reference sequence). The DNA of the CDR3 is TGTGCCTGGAGTGCACCCCGAGGGTTCTACGAGCAGTACTTC. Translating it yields CAWSAPRGFYEQYF.

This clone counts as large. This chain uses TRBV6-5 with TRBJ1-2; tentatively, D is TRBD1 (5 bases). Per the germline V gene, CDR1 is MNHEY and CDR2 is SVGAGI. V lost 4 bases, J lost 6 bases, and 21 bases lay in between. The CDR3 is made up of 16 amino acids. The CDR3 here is CASSLSRNLGVDGYTF. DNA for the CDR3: TGTGCCAGCAGTTTGTCGCGGAATCTAGGGGTTGATGGCTACACCTTC.

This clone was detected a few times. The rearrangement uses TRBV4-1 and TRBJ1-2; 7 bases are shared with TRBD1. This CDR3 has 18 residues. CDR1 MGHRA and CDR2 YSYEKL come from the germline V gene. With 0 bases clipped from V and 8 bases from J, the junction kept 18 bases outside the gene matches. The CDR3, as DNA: TGCGCCAGCAGCCAAGATTCAACCCGGGACAGCCCCCATATCGGCTACACCTTC. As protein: CASSQDSTRDSPHIGYTF.

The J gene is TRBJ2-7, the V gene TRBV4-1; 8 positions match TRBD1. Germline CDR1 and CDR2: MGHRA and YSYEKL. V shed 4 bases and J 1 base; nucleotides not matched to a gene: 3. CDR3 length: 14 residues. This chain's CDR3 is CASSPGTGSYEQYF. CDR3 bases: TGCGCCAGCAGCCCCGGGACAGGATCCTACGAGCAGTACTTC.

The CDR3 bases are TGTGCCAGCAGCTTAAAGAGACAGGGGGCTTACGAGCAGTACTTC. Protein sequence: CASSLKRQGAYEQYF. The chain uses TRBV7-2 and TRBJ2-7, with 10 bases aligning to TRBD1. The CDR3 is made up of 15 amino acids. The germline gives CDR1 SGHTA, CDR2 FQGNSA. The junction had 5 bases not matched to a gene; V was cut back by 2 bases and J by 4 bases.

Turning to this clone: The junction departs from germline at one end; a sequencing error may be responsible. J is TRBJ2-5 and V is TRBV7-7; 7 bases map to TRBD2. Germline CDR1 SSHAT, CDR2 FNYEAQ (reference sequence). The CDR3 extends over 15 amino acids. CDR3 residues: CASSTVGGETETQYF. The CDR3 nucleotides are TGTGCTAGCAGCACCGTGGGAGGGGAAACAGAGACCCAGTACTTC.

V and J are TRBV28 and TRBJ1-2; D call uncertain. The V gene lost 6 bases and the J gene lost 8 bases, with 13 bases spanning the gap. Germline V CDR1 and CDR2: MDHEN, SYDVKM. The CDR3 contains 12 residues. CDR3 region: CASRSGEEGYTF. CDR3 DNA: TGTGCCAGCAGATCTGGGGAGGAGGGCTACACCTTC.

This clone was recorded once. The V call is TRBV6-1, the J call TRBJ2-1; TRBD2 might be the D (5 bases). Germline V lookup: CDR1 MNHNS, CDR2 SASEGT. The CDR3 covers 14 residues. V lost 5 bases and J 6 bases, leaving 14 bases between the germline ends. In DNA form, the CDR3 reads TGTGCCAGCAGTTCCCTCCGGGAAGGCAATGAGCAGTTCTTC. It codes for CASSSLREGNEQFF.

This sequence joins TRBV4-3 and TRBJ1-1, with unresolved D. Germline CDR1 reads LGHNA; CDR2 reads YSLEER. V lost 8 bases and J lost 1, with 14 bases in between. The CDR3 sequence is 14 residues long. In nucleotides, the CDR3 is TGCGCCAGCCTCGGGAATAGAACGAACACTGAAGCTTTCTTT. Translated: CASLGNRTNTEAFF.